Presented here are 26 T cell receptor beta chains from one specimen sequenced in a study of cytomegalovirus exposure and HLA in healthy donors. PCR used 60 Vbeta primers and 13 Jbeta primers. Assay: immunoSEQ multiplex PCR; the TCRdb copy retains only in-frame clones and omits some. In the table there are 60,000 to 85,000 clones, under 80% of which are singletons. The sequenced material came from PBMCs. The source is a man between 60 and 75 years old in good health and CMV-seropositive.

The V and J genes are TRBV4-1 and TRBJ2-1; D may be TRBD2 (6 bases). V was shortened by 0 bases and J by 6 bases, with 15 bases between the two germline ends. The V gene's germline CDR1 is MGHRA and CDR2 YSYEKL. This CDR3 has 16 amino acids. The CDR3 protein is CASSQERLVKPNEQFF. The DNA for the CDR3 is TGCGCCAGCAGCCAAGAAAGACTAGTAAAGCCCAATGAGCAGTTCTTC.

The rearrangement links TRBV7-9 to TRBJ1-1; 9 bases match TRBD1. J was trimmed by 4 bases and V by 2 bases; bases with no gene match: 5. Per germline, CDR1 SEHNR and CDR2 FQNEAQ (reference sequence). CDR3 length: 15 amino acids. CDR3 amino acids: CASSLLRTGATEAFF. CDR3 in DNA: TGTGCCAGCAGCTTACTTCGGACAGGGGCCACTGAAGCTTTCTTT.

The chain uses TRBV14 and TRBJ2-5; 10 nucleotides line up with TRBD1. Germline V gives CDR1 SGHDN, CDR2 FVKESK. The V segment lost 6 bases and the J segment 5 bases; nucleotides outside the gene matches: 9. This CDR3 is 15 amino acids long. Here the CDR3 DNA reads TGTGCCAGCAGGCCTGGACAGGGGGTTTTGGAGACCCAGTACTTC. This sequence encodes CASRPGQGVLETQYF.

The V gene is TRBV20-1, the J gene TRBJ2-1; D unresolved. V was clipped by 4 bases and J by 7 bases, with 8 bases between them. Germline lookup yields CDR1 DFQATT and CDR2 SNEGSKA (reference sequence). The CDR3 has 11 amino acids. The CDR3 loop reads CSAKTRNEQFF. The CDR3, as DNA: TGCAGTGCTAAAACGAGGAATGAGCAGTTCTTC.

The chain joins TRBV15 to TRBJ2-5; 9 bases align to TRBD1. With the DNA end fitting TRBJ2-7 better, the J assignment may be wrong. Germline assignment: CDR1 LNHNV and CDR2 YYDKDF (reference sequence). The CDR3 contains 17 residues. The CDR3 sequence is CATSRDRGQGSSYEQYF. CDR3 DNA sequence: TGTGCCACCAGCAGAGATCGGGGACAGGGAAGCTCCTACGAGCAGTACTTC.

The chain employs TRBV5-1 and TRBJ2-1; 12 bases align to TRBD2. The junction had 2 bases not matched to a gene; V was cut back by 1 base and J by 6 bases. This CDR3 comprises 15 residues. Germline CDR1 SGHRS, CDR2 YFSETQ. CDR3 nucleotide sequence: TGCGCCAGCAGCTTGTCTAGCGGGGGGGCCAATGAGCAGTTCTTC. It specifies CASSLSSGGANEQFF.

This clone was seen a handful of times. The chain uses TRBV11-3 and TRBJ2-3; no clear D gene. This CDR3 comprises 15 residues. V was shortened by 3 bases and J by 1 base, with 11 bases between the two germline ends. CDR1 and CDR2 from the germline V gene are SGHNT and YENEEA. The CDR3 region has the DNA TGTGCCAGCAGCTTTGGGCAGGATGGCACAGATACGCAGTATTTT. Translated: CASSFGQDGTDTQYF.

V is TRBV28 and J is TRBJ1-5, with a weak D call TRBD1 (5 bases). Between the trimmed V and J ends, which lost 1 base and 5 bases, there was a span of 15 bases. The germline CDR1 and CDR2 sequences are MDHEN and SYDVKM. This CDR3 has 16 residues. CDR3: CASSLLGQGRYQPQHF. CDR3 DNA sequence: TGTGCCAGCAGTTTATTGGGGCAGGGCCGCTATCAGCCCCAGCATTTT.

The chain recombines TRBV28 with TRBJ2-7; 12 positions agree with TRBD2. Germline CDR1 and CDR2: MDHEN and SYDVKM. Unmatched junction bases numbered 26, after V lost 4 bases and J lost 4 bases. This CDR3 comprises 22 residues. CDR3 residues: CASSSPSSETSGRWLLGYEQYF. The CDR3 DNA follows: TGTGCCAGCAGTTCCCCTTCGTCGGAGACTAGCGGGAGATGGTTGCTTGGGTACGAGCAGTACTTC. The complete variable domain, with remaining parts taken from reference TRBV28 and TRBJ2-7, reads DVKVTQSSRYLVKRTGEKVFLECVQDMDHENMFWYRQDPGLGLRLIYFSYDVKMKEKGDIPEGYSVSREKKERFSLILESASTNQTSMYLCASSSPSSETSGRWLLGYEQYFGPGTRLTVT.

This chain connects TRBV6-1 to TRBJ2-1; D remains ambiguous. V was shortened by 5 bases and J by 3 bases, with 8 bases between the two germline ends. There are 13 residues in the CDR3. Germline V gives CDR1 MNHNS, CDR2 SASEGT. The CDR3 DNA reads TGTGCCAGCAGTATACAGTTCTACAATGAGCAGTTCTTC. This codes for CASSIQFYNEQFF.

This clone is a singleton in its sample. The rearrangement uses TRBV28 and TRBJ2-1; 10 bases are shared with TRBD1. The junction had 8 bases not matched to a gene; V was cut back by 2 bases and J by 4 bases. This CDR3 is built from 17 residues. Germline loops: CDR1 MDHEN, CDR2 SYDVKM. CDR3 region: CASSLLPGQGSYNEQFF. The CDR3 nucleotides are TGTGCCAGCAGTTTACTACCGGGACAGGGGAGTTACAATGAGCAGTTCTTC.

V is TRBV7-8 and J is TRBJ2-5; 12 positions agree with TRBD2. The CDR3 spans 17 residues. Germline V lookup: CDR1 SGHVS, CDR2 FQNEAQ. The trim removed 4 bases at V and 7 bases at J, leaving 13 bases unmatched. The CDR3 coding sequence is TGTGCCAGCAGCTCTCCGGCTAGCGGGAGGGCCCGAGGGACCCAGTACTTC. This gives the protein CASSSPASGRARGTQYF.

CDR3 loop: CAARAEQYF. The CDR3 DNA follows: TGTGCCGCCCGCGCCGAGCAGTACTTC. The gene calls are TRBV19 and TRBJ2-7; D unresolved. Trimming took off 11 bases at V and 6 bases at J, with 8 bases between the two ends. The CDR3 totals 9 residues. The germline CDR1 and CDR2 sequences are LNHDA and SQIVND (reference sequence).

The chain combines TRBV5-1 with TRBJ1-5; no firm D call. V lost 0 bases and J 4 bases, leaving 11 bases between the germline ends. CDR3 size: 15 residues. Germline assignment: CDR1 SGHRS and CDR2 YFSETQ. The CDR3 coding sequence is TGCGCCAGCAGCTTGGGAGAACACAGTAATCAGCCCCAGCATTTT. Translation: CASSLGEHSNQPQHF.

This clone was seen a few times. The chain uses TRBV10-3 and TRBJ1-5, with TRBD1 matching 8 bases. Germline CDR1 ENHRY, CDR2 SYGVKD. The CDR3 runs to 16 residues. V was clipped by 4 bases and J by 4 bases; unmatched bases: 9. The CDR3 loop is CAISAWDRTYNQPQHF. CDR3 DNA: TGTGCCATCAGTGCTTGGGACAGGACATATAATCAGCCCCAGCATTTT.

In its sample, this clone was seen once. The V and J genes are TRBV11-3 and TRBJ2-6, with a tentative D call TRBD1 (6 bases). The CDR3 runs to 15 residues. Trimming removed 6 bases from V and 2 bases from J, with 11 bases in between. CDR1 and CDR2 from the germline V gene are SGHNT and YENEEA. CDR3 sequence (DNA): TGTGCCAGCAGTACAACAGGGACTGGGGCCAACGTCCTGACTTTC. Translated, it gives CASSTTGTGANVLTF.

The genes are TRBV7-9 and TRBJ2-3; D remains unclear. Germline V lookup: CDR1 SEHNR, CDR2 FQNEAQ (reference sequence). The CDR3 totals 15 residues. Between the trimmed V and J ends, which lost 1 base and 5 bases, there was a span of 13 bases. The CDR3 here is CASSLVTRGIDTQYF. The DNA of the CDR3 is TGTGCCAGCAGCTTAGTGACCCGCGGTATAGATACGCAGTATTTT. Based on the CDR3 plus reference TRBV7-9 and TRBJ2-3, the full variable domain is DTGVSQNPRHKITKRGQNVTFRCDPISEHNRLYWYRQTLGQGPEFLTYFQNEAQLEKSRLLSDRFSAERPKGSFSTLEIQRTEQGDSAMYLCASSLVTRGIDTQYFGPGTRLTVL.

The chain links TRBV7-9 to TRBJ2-5; tentatively, D is TRBD1 (6 bases). Between the trimmed V and J ends, which lost 2 bases and 2 bases, there was a span of 9 bases. The CDR3 length is 14 residues. Germline CDR1 reads SEHNR; CDR2 reads FQNEAQ (reference sequence). The CDR3, as DNA: TGTGCCAGCAGCTTAAGTCAGGGGCAAGAGACCCAGTACTTC. Translation: CASSLSQGQETQYF.

V and J are TRBV29-1 and TRBJ1-2; TRBD1 is a possible D gene (6 bases). V was pared by 6 bases and J by 4 bases, with 15 bases between. The germline gives CDR1 SQVTM, CDR2 ANQGSEA. This CDR3 is 13 amino acids long. The CDR3 sequence: CSVRPGGSYGYTF. Written as DNA, the CDR3 is TGCAGCGTGAGGCCGGGGGGCAGCTATGGCTACACCTTC.

A few counts support this clone. The V call is TRBV5-6, the J call TRBJ1-4, with 10 bases fitting TRBD1. The CDR3 has 15 residues. Unmatched junction bases numbered 6, after V lost 4 bases and J lost 6 bases. CDR1 and CDR2 (germline): SGHDT, YYEEEE. DNA of the CDR3: TGTGCCAGCAGCCGCCCCGGGACAGGGGATGAAAAACTGTTTTTT. It translates to CASSRPGTGDEKLFF. The variable domain in full, with the rest retrieved from reference TRBV5-6 and TRBJ1-4, is DAGVTQSPTHLIKTRGQQVTLRCSPKSGHDTVSWYQQALGQGPQFIFQYYEEEERQRGNFPDRFSGHQFPNYSSELNVNALLLGDSALYLCASSRPGTGDEKLFFGSGTQLSVL.

The rearrangement uses TRBV4-1 and TRBJ1-2; D gene ambiguous. V was clipped by 1 base and J by 3 bases, with 6 bases between them. Looked up from germline, CDR1 is MGHRA and CDR2 is YSYEKL. The CDR3 covers 13 residues. DNA of the CDR3: TGCGCCAGCAGCCAAGGTCGGGACTATGGCTACACCTTC. It codes for CASSQGRDYGYTF.

The chain uses TRBV29-1 and TRBJ1-1; no definite D call. Trimming removed 4 bases from V and 3 bases from J, with 12 bases in between. This CDR3 has 13 residues. Germline V gives CDR1 SQVTM, CDR2 ANQGSEA. In nucleotides, the CDR3 is TGCAGCGTTGTAATCGGCGGGTACACTGAAGCTTTCTTT. Translation gives CSVVIGGYTEAFF.

This clone has more than one count but fewer than ten. This chain connects TRBV29-1 to TRBJ1-4; D is ambiguous. The CDR3 has 12 residues. CDR1 SQVTM and CDR2 ANQGSEA come from the germline V gene. V shed 5 bases and J shed 4 bases, with 8 bases lying between them. The CDR3 reads CSVRQVNEKLFF. As DNA, the CDR3 is TGCAGCGTTCGGCAGGTTAATGAAAAACTGTTTTTT.

This rearrangement joins TRBV4-1 to TRBJ2-1; 11 positions agree with TRBD2. Per the germline V gene, CDR1 is MGHRA and CDR2 is YSYEKL. This CDR3 spans 16 amino acids. Trimming cost V 0 bases and J 10 bases; bases outside gene matches: 8. The CDR3 protein is CASSQEWGLAGGEQFF. The CDR3 DNA follows: TGCGCCAGCAGCCAAGAATGGGGGCTAGCGGGAGGCGAGCAGTTCTTC.

V is TRBV9 and J is TRBJ1-1, with D unclear. This CDR3 has 13 residues. Looked up from germline, CDR1 is SGDLS and CDR2 is YYNGEE. V shed 4 bases and J shed 0 bases, with 7 bases lying between them. As DNA, the CDR3 is TGTGCCAGCAGCTACGGGATGAACACTGAAGCTTTCTTT. Protein sequence: CASSYGMNTEAFF.

This sequence joins TRBV2 and TRBJ2-7, with D possibly being TRBD2 (6 bases). This CDR3 is 13 amino acids long. Germline values: CDR1 SNHLY, CDR2 FYNNEI. Trimming took 11 bases from V and 0 from J, leaving 14 bases between them. CDR3 amino acids: CARGVPSSYEQYF. Written as DNA, the CDR3 is TGTGCCCGCGGGGTCCCGAGCTCCTACGAGCAGTACTTC.